This TCR beta chain was observed in a study of blood T cell repertoires in COVID-19. TCRdb's copy holds only in-frame clones and misses some; the assay was immunoSEQ multiplex PCR. The table has 310,000 or so clones, around 90% seen once. CDR1 is PRHDT, CDR2 FYEKMQ, per germline (reference sequence). The V and J ends lost 6 bases and 0 bases, in that order; junction bases with no gene match: 12. The CDR3 length is 18 residues. Material: PBMCs or T cells enriched from blood (not recorded which). The V call is TRBV13, the J call TRBJ2-4, with 9 positions matching TRBD2. The source is a woman under 30 with acute COVID-19. The CDR3 protein is CASSWGSGGTVAKNIQYF. The CDR3 DNA sequence: TGTGCCAGCAGTTGGGGTAGCGGGGGCACCGTAGCCAAAAACATTCAGTACTTC.